This T cell receptor (beta chain) came from a study of cytomegalovirus exposure and HLA in healthy donors. CDR1 is MNHNS and CDR2 is SASEGT in the germline V gene. The CDR3 extends over 14 amino acids. V was clipped by 8 bases and J by 4 bases, with 17 bases between them. The PCR contained 60 Vbeta and 13 Jbeta primers. As handled by the study authors: A follow-up analysis tallied tens of millions of unique TCR beta chains, some 9.9 million shared. TCRdb keeps only in-frame clones here, not all; method: immunoSEQ multiplex PCR. That table furnishes V, J and clone size, whereas the DNA furnished D and trimming. The profile shows more than 95,000 clones, about three quarters of them singletons. To note about this clone: The target antigen is unknown.

Broader study findings: As a later analysis revealed, most CMV-associated TCR beta chains appeared HLA-restricted.

The chain carries TRBV6-1 and TRBJ1-1, with a weak D call TRBD1 (6 bases). This clonotype was sampled from a man in his 60s in good health and CMV-seropositive. The sequencing input was PBMCs. The CDR3 is CASYASGVSTEAFF. The CDR3 DNA follows: TGTGCCAGCTACGCATCAGGGGTAAGCACTGAAGCTTTCTTT.